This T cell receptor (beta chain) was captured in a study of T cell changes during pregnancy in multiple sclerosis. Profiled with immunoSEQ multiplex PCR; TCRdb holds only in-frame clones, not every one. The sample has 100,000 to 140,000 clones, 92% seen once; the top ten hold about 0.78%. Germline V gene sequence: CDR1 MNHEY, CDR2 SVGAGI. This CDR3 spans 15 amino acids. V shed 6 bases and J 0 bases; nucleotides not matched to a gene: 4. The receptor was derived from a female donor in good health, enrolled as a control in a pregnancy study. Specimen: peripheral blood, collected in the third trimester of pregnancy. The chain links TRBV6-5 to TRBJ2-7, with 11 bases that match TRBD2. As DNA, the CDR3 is TGTGCCAGCAGAATTAGCGGGGGGGCCTCCTACGAGCAGTACTTC. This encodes CASRISGGASYEQYF.